One sample yielded the 7 T cell receptor beta chains listed below, sequenced in a study of response to subunit inactivated influenza vaccine. A single record per CDR3 protein comes from TCRdb applying MiXCR to the RT-PCR reads. The sample gives fewer than 750,000 distinct CDR3 sequences, 14% of which show up once; 8.5% to 14% is in the top ten. The sequencing used PBMCs from blood, collected roughly 12 days after vaccination. The receptors derive from a man in his forties or fifties who received an inactivated influenza vaccine.

The chain carries TRBV7-2 and TRBJ2-1; D gene unclear. CDR1 is SGHTA, CDR2 FQGNSA, per germline. V lost 0 bases, J lost 9 bases, and 9 bases lay in between. The CDR3 has 13 residues. The CDR3 sequence: CASSLARRGEQFF. CDR3 sequence (DNA): TGTGCCAGCAGCTTAGCGCGCAGAGGTGAGCAGTTCTTC.

This clonotype has a handful of counts. The chain is built from TRBV7-2 and TRBJ1-2; D remains unclear. CDR3 size: 13 residues. The V end lost 4 bases, the J end lost 4 bases, and 10 bases lay between the germline ends. Germline V gene lookup returns CDR1 SGHTA and CDR2 FQGNSA. CDR3 DNA: TGTGCCAGCAGCTCCCAGAAGGCCTATGGCTACACCTTC. Translation: CASSSQKAYGYTF.

At least ten counts were recorded for this clonotype. As DNA, the CDR3 is TGTGCCAGCAGCAGGGACAGGGGTCAGCCCCAGCATTTT. Its translation: CASSRDRGQPQHF. V gene TRBV12-3 or TRBV12-4 combines with J gene TRBJ1-5; 10 nucleotides align to TRBD1. CDR3 length equals 13 residues. J lost 6 bases, V lost 6 bases, and 2 bases had no gene match.

This clonotype appeared a few times. CDR3 amino acids: CASSQRGRRVPHEQFF. The CDR3, as DNA: TGTGCCAGCAGCCAACGTGGCCGCCGGGTTCCCCATGAGCAGTTCTTC. This sequence joins TRBV3-1 and TRBJ2-1; D unresolved. The CDR3 is made up of 16 amino acids. Trimming left V 2 bases short and J 8 bases short, with 19 bases between. Germline CDR1 reads LGHDT; CDR2 reads YNNKEL (reference sequence).

The chain links TRBV7-9 to TRBJ2-7, with D maybe TRBD2 (5 bases). The CDR3 contains 14 residues. The ends were cut back, 5 bases at V and 7 bases at J, with 18 bases in the middle. Germline CDR1 and CDR2: SEHNR and FQNEAQ (reference sequence). CDR3 DNA sequence: TGTGCCAGCAGCGGACGTTCTTCCTCGGGGGAGCAGTACTTC. Protein product: CASSGRSSSGEQYF. The whole variable domain, filled in from reference TRBV7-9 and TRBJ2-7, reads DTGVSQNPRHKITKRGQNVTFRCDPISEHNRLYWYRQTLGQGPEFLTYFQNEAQLEKSRLLSDRFSAERPKGSFSTLEIQRTEQGDSAMYLCASSGRSSSGEQYFGPGTRLTVT.

The chain is built from TRBV4-3 and TRBJ2-5; the D gene is possibly TRBD1 (6 bases). The ends were cut back, 3 bases at V and 3 bases at J, with 8 bases in the middle. CDR1 is LGHNA, CDR2 YSLEER, per germline. The CDR3 has 13 residues. CDR3 in DNA: TGCGCCAGCAGCCAGTCAGGGGAAGAGACCCAGTACTTC. Protein sequence: CASSQSGEETQYF.

This chain connects TRBV2 to TRBJ2-7; a possible D gene is TRBD1 (6 bases). This CDR3 region has 12 residues. Per the germline V gene, CDR1 is SNHLY and CDR2 is FYNNEI. With 4 bases removed from V and 3 bases from J, the gap between germline ends came to 7 bases. The CDR3 loop reads CASSGTDYEQYF. The CDR3 nucleotides are TGTGCCAGCAGTGGGACAGACTACGAGCAGTACTTC.